The entry below describes one T cell receptor beta chain. The sample belongs to a study of blood T cell repertoires in COVID-19. Study-level information: Nucleic acid was either cDNA or gDNA, and it came from T cells, B-cell-depleted T cells, or PBMCs.

Sequencing used immunoSEQ multiplex PCR; TCRdb keeps in-frame clones, though not all of them. The sample includes about 520,000 clones, approximately 85% of them seen just once. Germline values: CDR1 MNHEY, CDR2 SVGAGI. V was cut by 8 bases and J by 6 bases, with 10 bases left in between. The CDR3 covers 12 residues. This TCR was recovered from a human donor in a cohort sampled during active COVID-19. The sequencing input was peripheral blood. The rearrangement links TRBV6-5 to TRBJ2-2; D ambiguous. The CDR3 nucleotides are TGTGCCAGCTCGTGGAGTGCCGGGGAGCTGTTTTTT. This codes for CASSWSAGELFF.